This T cell receptor (beta chain) was observed in a study of T cell repertoires in cytomegalovirus infection. J lost 5 bases, V lost 1 base, and 4 bases had no gene match. There are 14 residues in the CDR3. The V gene's germline CDR1 is DFQATT and CDR2 SNEGSKA (reference sequence). One entry per CDR3 protein results from TCRdb running MiXCR on the reads. In the table there are approximately 730,000 distinct CDR3 sequences, 30% to 35% of which are singletons. This clonotype was counted only a few times. Its target is not known. Sequencing used cultured PBMCs, obtained from culture after CMV antigen stimulation. The sequence was collected from a human donor in good health (CMV status not recorded). Some clones in this sample may be carry-over from other donors' samples. The chain has TRBV20-1 and TRBJ2-1; 8 bases match TRBD2. CDR3 residues: CSARALAGHNEQFF. In nucleotides, the CDR3 is TGCAGTGCTAGAGCCCTAGCGGGCCACAATGAGCAGTTCTTC.